Sequencing of this T cell receptor (beta chain) was carried out in a study of regulatory and conventional T cells in RAG deficiency. Overall study results and limits: Compared with controls, unique Treg TCR beta sequences dropped around 110-fold in Omenn syndrome and CID/AS. Shannon entropy was markedly lower and Simpson indices higher in RAG-deficient patients than control T-cell subsets. Patient subsets had shorter CDR3s; Omenn Treg-Tconv overlap exceeded 90%.

The V and J ends lost 4 bases and 1 base, in that order; junction bases with no gene match: 2. The CDR3 is 14 residues long. Germline V gives CDR1 SGHRS, CDR2 YFSETQ. Data came from immunoSEQ multiplex PCR; TCRdb stores just in-frame clones and leaves some out. The repertoire has 25,000 to 35,000 clones, 90% to 95% of them found once; the top ten carry approximately 0.17%. Conventional CD4+ T cells were sorted from blood as CD25-low CD127-high cells. In the case of this clone: The antigen is unknown.

These data were also filed under a second study, of regulatory T cells. That paper notes: The PCR used 52 TRBV and 13 TRBJ primers. Patient repertoires had restricted TRB V-J pairs and skewed V and J usage, most in Tregs.

This chain uses TRBV5-1 with TRBJ1-1; the match to TRBD1 covers 9 bases. The clonotype comes from a human donor in good health. The sample consisted of CD25- CD4+ T cells sorted from blood. The CDR3 spells CASSRGQGNTEAFF. The CDR3, as DNA: TGCGCCAGCAGCAGGGGACAGGGGAACACTGAAGCTTTCTTT.